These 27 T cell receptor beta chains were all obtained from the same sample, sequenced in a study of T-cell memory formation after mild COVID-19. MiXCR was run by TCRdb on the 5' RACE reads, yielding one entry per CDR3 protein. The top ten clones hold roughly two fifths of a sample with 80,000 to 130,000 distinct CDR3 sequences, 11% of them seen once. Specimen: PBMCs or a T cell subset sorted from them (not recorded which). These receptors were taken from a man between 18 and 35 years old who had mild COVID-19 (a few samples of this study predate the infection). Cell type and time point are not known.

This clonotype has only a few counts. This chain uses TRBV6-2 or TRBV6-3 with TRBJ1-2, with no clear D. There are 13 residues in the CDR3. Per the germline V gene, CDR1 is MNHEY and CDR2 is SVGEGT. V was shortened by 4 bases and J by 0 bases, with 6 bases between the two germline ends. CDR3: CASSFTTNYGYTF. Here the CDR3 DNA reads TGTGCCAGCAGTTTTACTACTAACTATGGCTACACCTTC.

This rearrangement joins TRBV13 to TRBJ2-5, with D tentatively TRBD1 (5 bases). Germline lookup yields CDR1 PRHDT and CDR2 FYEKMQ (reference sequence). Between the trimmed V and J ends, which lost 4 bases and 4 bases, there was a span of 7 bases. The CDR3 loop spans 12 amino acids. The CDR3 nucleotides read TGTGCCAGCAGCTACAGGCGAGAGACCCAGTACTTC. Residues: CASSYRRETQYF. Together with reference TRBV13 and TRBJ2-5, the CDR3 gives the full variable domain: AAGVIQSPRHLIKEKRETATLKCYPIPRHDTVYWYQQGPGQDPQFLISFYEKMQSDKGSIPDRFSAQQFSDYHSELNMSSLELGDSALYFCASSYRRETQYFGPGTRLLVL.

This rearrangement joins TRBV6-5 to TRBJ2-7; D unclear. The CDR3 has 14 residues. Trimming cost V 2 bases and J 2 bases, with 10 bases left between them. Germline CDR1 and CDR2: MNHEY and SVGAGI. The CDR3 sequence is CASSYSSGAYEQYF. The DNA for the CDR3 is TGTGCCAGCAGTTACAGTTCAGGCGCCTACGAGCAGTACTTC.

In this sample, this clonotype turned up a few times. The CDR3: CATRASGTRSYNEQFF. The CDR3 DNA follows: TGTGCCACCAGGGCTAGCGGGACCCGCTCCTACAATGAGCAGTTCTTC. V gene TRBV12-3 or TRBV12-4 combines with J gene TRBJ2-1, with 9 bases that match TRBD2. V lost 10 bases and J lost 0; bases outside the gene matches: 10. CDR3 length equals 16 residues.

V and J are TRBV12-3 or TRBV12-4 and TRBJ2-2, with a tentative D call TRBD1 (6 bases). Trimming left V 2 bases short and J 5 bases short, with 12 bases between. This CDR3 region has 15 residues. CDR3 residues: CASSLRGGGTGELFF. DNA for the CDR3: TGTGCCAGCAGTTTACGTGGGGGCGGTACCGGGGAGCTGTTTTTT.

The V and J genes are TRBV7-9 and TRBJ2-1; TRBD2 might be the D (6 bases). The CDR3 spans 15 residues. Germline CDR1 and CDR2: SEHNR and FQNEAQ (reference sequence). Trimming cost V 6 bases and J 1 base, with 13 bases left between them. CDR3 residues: CASSSTSTSYNEQFF. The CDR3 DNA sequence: TGTGCCAGCAGTTCGACTAGTACGTCCTACAATGAGCAGTTCTTC.

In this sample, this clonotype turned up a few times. The CDR3, as DNA: TGTGCCAGCAGCCCGGGGGCAACCAATGAGCAGTTCTTC. Its protein is CASSPGATNEQFF. The chain combines TRBV7-2 with TRBJ2-1, with D perhaps being TRBD1 or TRBD2 (6 bases each). The CDR3 sequence is 13 residues long. CDR1 and CDR2 from the germline V gene are SGHTA and FQGNSA. V was cut by 5 bases and J by 6 bases, with 11 bases left in between. Together with reference TRBV7-2 and TRBJ2-1, the CDR3 gives the full variable domain: GAGVSQSPSNKVTEKGKDVELRCDPISGHTALYWYRQSLGQGLEFLIYFQGNSAPDKSGLPSDRFSAERTGGSVSTLTIQRTQQEDSAVYLCASSPGATNEQFFGPGTRLTVL.

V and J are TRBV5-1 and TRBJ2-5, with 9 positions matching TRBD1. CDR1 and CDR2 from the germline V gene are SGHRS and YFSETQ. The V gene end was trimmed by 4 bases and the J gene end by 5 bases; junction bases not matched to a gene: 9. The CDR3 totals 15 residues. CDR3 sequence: CASSGGTGFLETQYF. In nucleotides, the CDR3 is TGCGCCAGCAGCGGAGGGACAGGGTTTCTGGAGACCCAGTACTTC.

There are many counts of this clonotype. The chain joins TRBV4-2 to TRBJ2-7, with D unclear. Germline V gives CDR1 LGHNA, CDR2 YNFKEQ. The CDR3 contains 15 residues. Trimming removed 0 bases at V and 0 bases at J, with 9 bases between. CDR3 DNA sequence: TGTGCCAGCAGCCAAGATTTAGATAGCTCCTACGAGCAGTACTTC. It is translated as CASSQDLDSSYEQYF.

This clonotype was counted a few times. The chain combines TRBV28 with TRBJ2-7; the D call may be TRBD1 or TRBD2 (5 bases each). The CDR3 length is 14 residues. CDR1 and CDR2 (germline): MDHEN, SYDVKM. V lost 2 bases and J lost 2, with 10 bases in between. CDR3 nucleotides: TGTGCCAGCAGTTTAGGCCGGGGCCCCTACGAGCAGTACGTC. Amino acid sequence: CASSLGRGPYEQYV.

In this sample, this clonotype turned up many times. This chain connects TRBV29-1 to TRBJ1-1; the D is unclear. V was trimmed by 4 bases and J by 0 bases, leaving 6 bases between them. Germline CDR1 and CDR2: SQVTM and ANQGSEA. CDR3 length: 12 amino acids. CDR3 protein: CSVAPMNTEAFF. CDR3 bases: TGCAGCGTTGCCCCCATGAACACTGAAGCTTTCTTT.

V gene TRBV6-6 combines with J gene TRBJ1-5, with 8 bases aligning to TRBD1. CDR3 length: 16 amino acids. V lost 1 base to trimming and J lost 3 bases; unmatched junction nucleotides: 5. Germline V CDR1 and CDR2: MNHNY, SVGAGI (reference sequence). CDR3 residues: CASSYLGQVPNQPQHF. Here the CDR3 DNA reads TGTGCCAGCAGTTACTTGGGACAGGTCCCCAATCAGCCCCAGCATTTT.

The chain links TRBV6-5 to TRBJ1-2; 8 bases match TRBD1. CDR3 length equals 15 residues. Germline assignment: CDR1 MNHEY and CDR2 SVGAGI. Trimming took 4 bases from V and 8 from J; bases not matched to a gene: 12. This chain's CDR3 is CASSSTTGGGGGYTF. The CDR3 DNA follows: TGTGCCAGCAGTTCCACTACAGGGGGAGGTGGAGGCTACACCTTC.

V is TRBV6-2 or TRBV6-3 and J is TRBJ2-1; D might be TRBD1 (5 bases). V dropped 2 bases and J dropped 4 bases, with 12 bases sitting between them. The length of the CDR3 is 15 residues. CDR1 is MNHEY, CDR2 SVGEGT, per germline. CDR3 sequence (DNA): TGTGCCAGCAGTTACAGGGGTGGGGATTACAATGAGCAGTTCTTC. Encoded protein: CASSYRGGDYNEQFF.

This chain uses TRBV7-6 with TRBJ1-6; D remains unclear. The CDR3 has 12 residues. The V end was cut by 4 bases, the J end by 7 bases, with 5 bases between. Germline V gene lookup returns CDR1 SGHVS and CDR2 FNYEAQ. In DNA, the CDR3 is TGTGCCAGCAGCTCAGCCAATTCACCCCTCCACTTT. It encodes CASSSANSPLHF.

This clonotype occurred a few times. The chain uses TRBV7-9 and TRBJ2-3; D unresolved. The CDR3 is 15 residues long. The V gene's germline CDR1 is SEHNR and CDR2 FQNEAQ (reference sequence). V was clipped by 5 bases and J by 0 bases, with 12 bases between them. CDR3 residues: CASSDETDSTDTQYF. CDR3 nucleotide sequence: TGTGCCAGCAGCGACGAGACCGACAGCACAGATACGCAGTATTTT.

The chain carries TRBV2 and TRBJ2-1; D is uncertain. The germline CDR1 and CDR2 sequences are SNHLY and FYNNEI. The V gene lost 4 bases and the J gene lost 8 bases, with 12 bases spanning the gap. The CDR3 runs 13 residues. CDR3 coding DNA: TGTGCCAGCAGTGGACCCGGCCACTATGAGCAGTTCTTC. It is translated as CASSGPGHYEQFF.

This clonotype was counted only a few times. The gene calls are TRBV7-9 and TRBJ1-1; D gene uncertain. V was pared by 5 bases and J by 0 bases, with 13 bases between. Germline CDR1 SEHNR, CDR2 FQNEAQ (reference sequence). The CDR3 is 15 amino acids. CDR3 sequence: CASSPTWTVNTEAFF. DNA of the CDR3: TGTGCCAGCAGCCCGACTTGGACCGTGAACACTGAAGCTTTCTTT.

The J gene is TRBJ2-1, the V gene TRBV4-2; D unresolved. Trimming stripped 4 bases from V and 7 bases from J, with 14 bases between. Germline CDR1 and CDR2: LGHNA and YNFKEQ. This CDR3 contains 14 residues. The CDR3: CASSREQLGNEQFF. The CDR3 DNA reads TGTGCCAGCAGCCGGGAACAGCTGGGTAATGAGCAGTTCTTC.

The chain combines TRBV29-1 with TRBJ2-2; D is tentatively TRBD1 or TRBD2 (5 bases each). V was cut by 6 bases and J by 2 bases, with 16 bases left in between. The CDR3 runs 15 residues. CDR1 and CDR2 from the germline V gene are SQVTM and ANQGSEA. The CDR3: CSVGDGWINTGELFF. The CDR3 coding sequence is TGCAGCGTGGGGGACGGATGGATTAACACCGGGGAGCTGTTTTTT.

CDR3 sequence: CASSQDGVTLGAGELFF. DNA for the CDR3: TGTGCCAGCAGCCAAGATGGGGTGACGTTGGGCGCCGGGGAGCTGTTTTTT. The rearrangement uses TRBV4-2 and TRBJ2-2; D not resolved. V lost 0 bases to trimming and J lost 6 bases, with 17 bases between them. Germline CDR1 is LGHNA and CDR2 is YNFKEQ. This CDR3 spans 17 amino acids.

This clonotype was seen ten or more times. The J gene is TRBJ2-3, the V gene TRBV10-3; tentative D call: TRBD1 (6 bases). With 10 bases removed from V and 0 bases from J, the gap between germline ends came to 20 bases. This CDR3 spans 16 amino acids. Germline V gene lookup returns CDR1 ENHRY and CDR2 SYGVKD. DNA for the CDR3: TGTGCCAGCCGAGGGGGTAGCGCGACTAGCACAGATACGCAGTATTTT. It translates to CASRGGSATSTDTQYF.

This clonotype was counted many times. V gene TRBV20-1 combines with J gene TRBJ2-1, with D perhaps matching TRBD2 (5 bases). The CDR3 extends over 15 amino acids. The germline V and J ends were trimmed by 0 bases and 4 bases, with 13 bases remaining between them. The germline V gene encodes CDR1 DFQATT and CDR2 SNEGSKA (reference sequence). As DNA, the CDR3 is TGCAGTGCTAGAGATCTCTCTAGAGGGTACAATGAGCAGTTCTTC. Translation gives CSARDLSRGYNEQFF.

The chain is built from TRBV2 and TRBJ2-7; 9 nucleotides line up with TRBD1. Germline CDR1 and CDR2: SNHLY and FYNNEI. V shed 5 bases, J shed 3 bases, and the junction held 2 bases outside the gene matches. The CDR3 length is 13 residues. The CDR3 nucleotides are TGTGCCAGCAGTCGGACAGGGGACTACGAGCAGTACTTC. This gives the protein CASSRTGDYEQYF.

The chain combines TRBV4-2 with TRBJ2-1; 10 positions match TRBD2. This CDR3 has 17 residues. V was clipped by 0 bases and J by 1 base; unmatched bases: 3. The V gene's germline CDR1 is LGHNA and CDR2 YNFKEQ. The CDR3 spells CASSQDLAGVSYNEQFF. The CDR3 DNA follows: TGTGCCAGCAGCCAAGACCTAGCGGGGGTTTCCTACAATGAGCAGTTCTTC.

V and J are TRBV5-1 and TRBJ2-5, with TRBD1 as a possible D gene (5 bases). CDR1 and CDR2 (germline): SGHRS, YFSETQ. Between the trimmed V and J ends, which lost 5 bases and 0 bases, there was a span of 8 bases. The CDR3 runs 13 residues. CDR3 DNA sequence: TGCGCCAGCAGTGACAGTTACCAAGAGACCCAGTACTTC. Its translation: CASSDSYQETQYF.

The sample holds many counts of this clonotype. CDR3 DNA sequence: TGTGCCAGCAGTTTGGGACAGGGGAGTTGGGAGCAGTACTTC. Its translation: CASSLGQGSWEQYF. The rearrangement uses TRBV12-3 or TRBV12-4 and TRBJ2-7; 10 bases are shared with TRBD1. The V segment lost 3 bases and the J segment 7 bases; nucleotides outside the gene matches: 6. This CDR3 spans 14 amino acids.